The 23 T cell receptor beta chains in this list originate from one sample, sequenced in a study of blood T cells in healthy people across ages. A J-beta primer mix and a sample-barcoded 5' primer were used in a second PCR of roughly 6 to 12 cycles. MiXCR, applied by TCRdb to the 5' RACE reads, yields one record per CDR3 protein. The sample lists over a million distinct CDR3 sequences, under 45% occurring once. Sequencing was done on a sample of blood. Source of these receptors: a woman aged 55-70 years in good health.

The rearrangement joins TRBV27 to TRBJ1-2; the D is unclear. The V and J ends lost 3 bases and 8 bases respectively, with 16 bases between them. The length of the CDR3 is 14 residues. Looked up from germline, CDR1 is MNHEY and CDR2 is SMNVEV (reference sequence). DNA of the CDR3: TGTGCCAGCAGTTTTGCAAGTGCCTCGGGAGGCTACACCTTC. This sequence encodes CASSFASASGGYTF.

This clonotype appeared a single time. A read error may be the cause here, since a much bigger clone is one base away. This sequence joins TRBV28 and TRBJ2-1, with 10 bases matching TRBD1. The CDR3 runs 16 residues. Germline CDR1 and CDR2: MDHEN and SYDVKM. The J segment lost 8 bases and the V segment lost 8 bases, leaving 15 bases of the junction unmatched. CDR3 sequence: CASDGQGDVGPDEQFF. CDR3 nucleotide sequence: TGTGCCAGCGACGGACAGGGGGATGTCGGGCCGGATGAGCAGTTCTTC. The entire variable domain, with the rest obtained from reference TRBV28 and TRBJ2-1, is as follows: DVKVTQSSRYLVKRTGEKVFLECVQDMDHENMFWYRQDPGLGLRLIYFSYDVKMKEKGDIPEGYSVSREKKERFSLILESASTNQTSMYLCASDGQGDVGPDEQFFGPGTRLTVL.

This sequence joins TRBV12-3 or TRBV12-4 and TRBJ2-7; 8 nucleotides line up with TRBD1. The J segment lost 0 bases and the V segment lost 10 bases, leaving 11 bases of the junction unmatched. The CDR3 loop spans 15 amino acids. In nucleotides, the CDR3 is TGTGCCAACACCTACGACAGGGGCCCCTCCTACGAGCAGTACTTC. Amino acid sequence: CANTYDRGPSYEQYF.

The rearrangement links TRBV20-1 to TRBJ2-5; no firm D call. The CDR3 is 17 amino acids. Germline CDR1 DFQATT, CDR2 SNEGSKA (reference sequence). Deletions cut 0 bases from V and 7 bases from J, with 24 bases between. The CDR3 sequence is CSARDLGGDILRVTQYF. The CDR3 coding sequence is TGCAGTGCTAGAGATCTCGGCGGAGATATACTAAGAGTGACCCAGTACTTC.

The chain links TRBV6-1 to TRBJ2-3; 10 nucleotides agree with TRBD2. With 2 bases clipped from V and 2 bases from J, the junction kept 4 bases outside the gene matches. From germline, CDR1 is MNHNS and CDR2 SASEGT. The CDR3 sequence is 16 residues long. This chain's CDR3 is CASSEFSGRDTDTQYF. CDR3 bases: TGTGCCAGCAGTGAATTCAGCGGGAGGGACACAGATACGCAGTATTTT.

The chain combines TRBV21-1 with TRBJ1-1. TRBV21-1 is annotated as a pseudogene. The CDR3 is 13 residues long. This chain's CDR3 is CASSPATVTEAFF. In nucleotides, the CDR3 is TGTGCCAGCAGCCCTGCGACTGTTACTGAAGCTTTCTTT.

The chain joins TRBV5-1 to TRBJ1-2; 11 nucleotides match TRBD1. CDR1 and CDR2 from the germline V gene are SGHRS and YFSETQ. The CDR3 sequence is 15 residues long. The V gene end was trimmed by 0 bases and the J gene end by 4 bases; junction bases not matched to a gene: 2. CDR3 sequence: CASSLAGTGGYGYTF. DNA for the CDR3: TGCGCCAGCAGCTTGGCCGGGACAGGGGGCTATGGCTACACCTTC.

This clonotype was seen a few times. This chain connects TRBV11-1 to TRBJ2-7; the D gene is possibly TRBD1 (6 bases). Trimming pared 3 bases from V and 5 bases from J, leaving 11 bases between. CDR1 SGHAT and CDR2 FQDESV come from the germline V gene (reference sequence). CDR3 length: 13 amino acids. The CDR3 region has the DNA TGTGCCAGCAGCTTTGGGACAACGGACGAGCAGTACTTC. Amino acid sequence: CASSFGTTDEQYF.

There are a few counts of this clonotype. CDR3: CASSQEGSFSYEQYF. The CDR3, as DNA: TGCGCCAGCAGCCAAGAAGGGTCATTCTCCTACGAGCAGTACTTC. The chain is built from TRBV4-1 and TRBJ2-7, with unresolved D. The CDR3 covers 15 residues. Germline V gives CDR1 MGHRA, CDR2 YSYEKL. V was cut by 0 bases and J by 0 bases, with 9 bases left in between.

This clonotype was counted only a few times. The rearrangement joins TRBV6-1 to TRBJ2-3, with TRBD1 matching 7 bases. The CDR3 runs 14 residues. Germline V gives CDR1 MNHNS, CDR2 SASEGT. The ends lost 4 bases at V and 2 bases at J; junction bases unmatched: 3. For the CDR3, the DNA is TGTGCCAGCAGTGGGGACAGTCTCACAGATACGCAGTATTTT. It specifies CASSGDSLTDTQYF.

This chain joins TRBV29-1 and TRBJ2-1, with D perhaps TRBD1 (5 bases). TRBJ2-7 explains the end of the DNA better; the J call may be wrong. CDR3 length: 14 residues. Germline CDR1 is SQVTM and CDR2 is ANQGSEA. The CDR3 DNA reads TGCAGCGCCAGCGACAGTAGCTCCTACAATGAGCAGTACTTC. The encoded protein is CSASDSSSYNEQYF.

This clonotype came up many times. The rearrangement joins TRBV29-1 to TRBJ2-1; D not resolved. V was cut by 3 bases and J by 6 bases, with 3 bases left in between. CDR3 size: 10 residues. Germline V CDR1 and CDR2: SQVTM, ANQGSEA. The CDR3 region is CSVEGNEQFF. In nucleotides, the CDR3 is TGCAGCGTTGAGGGCAATGAGCAGTTCTTC.

In this sample, this clonotype turned up a few times. This rearrangement joins TRBV6-1 to TRBJ2-3; D is uncertain. There are 16 residues in the CDR3. The ends were cut back, 5 bases at V and 2 bases at J, with 17 bases in the middle. CDR1 is MNHNS and CDR2 is SASEGT in the germline V gene. CDR3 sequence (DNA): TGTGCCAGCAGTCCTGGGCCGGATACCCACACAGATACGCAGTATTTT. Protein sequence: CASSPGPDTHTDTQYF.

In its sample, this clonotype was seen a few times. The chain employs TRBV7-3 and TRBJ2-5; D uncertain. Germline loops: CDR1 SGHTA, CDR2 FQGTGA. The CDR3 spans 13 residues. Trimming took 1 base from V and 7 from J, leaving 10 bases between them. Written as DNA, the CDR3 is TGTGCCAGCAGCTTAAAGAACGGCGGGACCCAGTACTTC. Amino acids: CASSLKNGGTQYF.

This clonotype was counted a few times. This chain connects TRBV3-1 to TRBJ2-3; 9 nucleotides match TRBD2. The germline gives CDR1 LGHDT, CDR2 YNNKEL (reference sequence). V shed 5 bases, J shed 2 bases, and the junction held 5 bases outside the gene matches. This CDR3 is built from 15 residues. The CDR3 here is CASSARLADTDTQYF. The CDR3 DNA follows: TGTGCCAGCAGCGCACGACTAGCGGACACAGATACGCAGTATTTT.

This chain links TRBV7-3 with TRBJ2-1, with 8 positions matching TRBD2. CDR1 is SGHTA and CDR2 is FQGTGA in the germline V gene. The CDR3 covers 14 residues. V trimming: 6 bases; J trimming: 6 bases; junction bases outside the gene matches: 7. The CDR3 DNA reads as TGTGCCAGCAGAGGGACTAGGGACCTCAATGAGCAGTTCTTC. This encodes CASRGTRDLNEQFF.

This chain links TRBV29-1 with TRBJ2-4; D might be TRBD1 or TRBD2, each matching 6 bases. The CDR3 length is 15 residues. Germline V CDR1 and CDR2: SQVTM, ANQGSEA. V lost 0 bases and J lost 8, with 17 bases in between. DNA of the CDR3: TGCAGCGTTGAAGATCTGGTGGGGGGCGGGTACATTCAGTACTTC. This gives the protein CSVEDLVGGGYIQYF.

The chain employs TRBV12-3 or TRBV12-4 and TRBJ1-6; possibly TRBD1 for D (6 bases). The germline V and J ends were trimmed by 2 bases and 12 bases, with 17 bases remaining between them. The CDR3 contains 15 residues. CDR3 DNA: TGTGCCAGCAGTTTATCGGGACATTCAAGGCAACCCCTCCACTTT. Translated: CASSLSGHSRQPLHF.

The rearrangement joins TRBV4-1 to TRBJ2-4; 7 positions match TRBD2. The CDR3 totals 17 residues. CDR1 MGHRA and CDR2 YSYEKL come from the germline V gene. V trimming: 3 bases; J trimming: 0 bases; junction bases outside the gene matches: 8. The CDR3 sequence is CASSQVGLLLAKNIQYF. For the CDR3, the DNA is TGCGCCAGCAGCCAGGTGGGACTACTCTTAGCCAAAAACATTCAGTACTTC.

This clonotype was detected only a few times. The chain carries TRBV15 and TRBJ2-1; D might be TRBD1 (5 bases). V was shortened by 1 base and J by 5 bases, with 6 bases between the two germline ends. CDR1 is LNHNV, CDR2 YYDKDF, per germline (reference sequence). The CDR3 has 13 residues. CDR3 sequence (DNA): TGTGCCACCAGCAGAGCGGACAACAATGAGCAGTTCTTC. This gives the protein CATSRADNNEQFF.

The chain employs TRBV20-1 and TRBJ2-5, with D unresolved. The CDR3 is 12 amino acids. Germline CDR1 is DFQATT and CDR2 is SNEGSKA (reference sequence). Trimming shortened V by 6 bases and J by 7 bases, and 15 bases separated the two germline ends. Here the CDR3 reads CSAMQLPRTQYF. The CDR3, as DNA: TGCAGTGCCATGCAACTACCGAGGACCCAGTACTTC.

This clonotype has a handful of counts. The rearrangement links TRBV24-1 to TRBJ2-3; tentatively, D is TRBD1 or TRBD2 (5 bases each). The CDR3 is 15 residues long. Germline V CDR1 and CDR2: KGHDR, SFDVKD. The V and J ends lost 3 bases and 1 base respectively, with 10 bases between them. CDR3 nucleotide sequence: TGTGCCACCAGTGATGACCGGGACGGCACAGATACGCAGTATTTT. It translates to CATSDDRDGTDTQYF.

This clonotype was seen many times. V gene TRBV10-3 combines with J gene TRBJ2-7; perhaps TRBD2 as D (6 bases). This CDR3 has 15 residues. V was pared by 0 bases and J by 2 bases, with 11 bases between. CDR1 is ENHRY, CDR2 SYGVKD, per germline. The CDR3 DNA follows: TGTGCCATCAGTGAGTCGGGGGGAATGACCTACGAGCAGTACTTC. This encodes CAISESGGMTYEQYF.